This T cell receptor (beta chain) was profiled in a study of human T cells and chemical hapten exposure. In the original workflow: 90,000 to 100,000 TCRs per sample was the median, with a range of 23,224 to 690,600. Each CDR3 protein is one row after TCRdb ran MiXCR on the RACE reads. The V and J calls shown here were made by TCRdb, not taken from the authors' results. Among over 85,000 distinct CDR3 sequences listed, about 8.8% were seen once. From germline, CDR1 is SNHLY and CDR2 FYNNEI. Trimming pared 6 bases from V and 3 bases from J, leaving 12 bases between. The CDR3 has 15 amino acids. Described time point: healthy volunteer bleed at 2 weeks. Unfractionated whole blood yielded total RNA.

The clonotype was recovered from a female donor in good health. Some clones in this sample may be carry-over from other donors' samples. The sequencing sample was made of whole blood. The V call is TRBV2, the J call TRBJ2-6, with D perhaps matching TRBD2 (5 bases). The CDR3 sequence is CASRPTRSGANVLTF. The DNA for the CDR3 is TGTGCCAGCAGGCCCACTAGAAGTGGGGCCAACGTCCTGACTTTC.